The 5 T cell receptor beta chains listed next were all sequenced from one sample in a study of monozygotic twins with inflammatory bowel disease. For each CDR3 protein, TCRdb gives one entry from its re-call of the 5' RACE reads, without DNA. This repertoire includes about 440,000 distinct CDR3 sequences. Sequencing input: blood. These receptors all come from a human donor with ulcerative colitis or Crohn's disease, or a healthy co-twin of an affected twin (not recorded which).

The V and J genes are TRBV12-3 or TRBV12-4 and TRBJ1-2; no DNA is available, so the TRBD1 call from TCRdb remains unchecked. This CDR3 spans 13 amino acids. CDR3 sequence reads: CASSLGDRGVYTF.

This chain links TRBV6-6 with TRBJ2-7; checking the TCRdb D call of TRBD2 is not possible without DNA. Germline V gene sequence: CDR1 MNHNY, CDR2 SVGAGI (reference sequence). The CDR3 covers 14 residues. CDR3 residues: CASSSPGGDREQYF.

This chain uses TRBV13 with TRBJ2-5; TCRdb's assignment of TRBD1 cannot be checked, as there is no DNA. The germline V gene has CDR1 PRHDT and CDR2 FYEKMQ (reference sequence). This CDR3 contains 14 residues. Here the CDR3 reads CASSLRGNQETQYF.

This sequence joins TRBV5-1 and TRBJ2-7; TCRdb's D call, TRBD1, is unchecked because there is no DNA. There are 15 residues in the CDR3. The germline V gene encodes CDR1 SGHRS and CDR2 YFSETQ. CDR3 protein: CASSLVQGHQGKQYF.

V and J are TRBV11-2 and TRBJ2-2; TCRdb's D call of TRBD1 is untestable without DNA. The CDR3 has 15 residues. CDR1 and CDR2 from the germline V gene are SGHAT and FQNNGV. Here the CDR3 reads CASSLPATGSGELFF.